The next 28 T cell receptor beta chains were all read from a single sample in a study of cytomegalovirus exposure and HLA in healthy donors. PCR used 60 Vbeta primers and 13 Jbeta primers. Profiled with immunoSEQ multiplex PCR; TCRdb holds only in-frame clones, not every one. The sample records approximately 100,000 clones, roughly 71% being singletons. Sequencing was carried out using PBMCs. The receptors were gathered from a man aged 40-49 years in good health and CMV-seropositive.

This chain links TRBV6-1 with TRBJ2-7, with D hard to call. V was trimmed by 4 bases and J by 3 bases, leaving 4 bases between them. Looked up from germline, CDR1 is MNHNS and CDR2 is SASEGT. The CDR3 loop spans 11 amino acids. CDR3 loop: CASSALYEQYF. DNA for the CDR3: TGTGCCAGCAGTGCTCTCTACGAGCAGTACTTC.

V usage is TRBV7-2 and J usage is TRBJ2-5; 7 bases are shared with TRBD1. Germline V CDR1 and CDR2: SGHTA, FQGNSA. The CDR3 runs 14 residues. The ends lost 5 bases at V and 9 bases at J; junction bases unmatched: 12. The CDR3 spells CASSPQTGKRAQYF. The CDR3 nucleotides read TGTGCCAGCAGCCCACAGACAGGGAAAAGAGCCCAGTACTTC.

The CDR3: CASSFRPTGSYTYEQYF. In nucleotides, the CDR3 is TGTGCCAGCAGTTTTCGCCCGACAGGTAGTTATACCTACGAGCAGTACTTC. J is TRBJ2-7 and V is TRBV28, with a tentative D call TRBD1 (6 bases). The CDR3 is 17 residues long. Germline V gene lookup returns CDR1 MDHEN and CDR2 SYDVKM. The V gene lost 3 bases and the J gene lost 2 bases, with 20 bases spanning the gap.

This clone was recorded once. The V gene is TRBV7-9, the J gene TRBJ1-2, with TRBD1 as a possible D gene (6 bases). This CDR3 has 15 amino acids. From germline, CDR1 is SEHNR and CDR2 FQNEAQ (reference sequence). The V gene lost 3 bases and the J gene lost 6 bases, with 17 bases spanning the gap. The CDR3 spells CASSFRGAEFNGYTF. Here the CDR3 DNA reads TGTGCCAGCAGCTTTCGGGGGGCCGAGTTTAATGGCTACACCTTC.

The genes are TRBV28 and TRBJ2-3, with D perhaps matching TRBD2 (6 bases). The CDR3 consists of 17 residues. V shed 5 bases and J shed 0 bases, with 18 bases lying between them. The germline CDR1 and CDR2 sequences are MDHEN and SYDVKM. The CDR3 loop reads CASSPPAGISSTDTQYF. For the CDR3, the DNA is TGTGCCAGCAGTCCCCCGGCGGGGATCTCTAGCACAGATACGCAGTATTTT.

The CDR3 DNA reads as TGTGCCTGGAGTCTGTGGACTTCCACTGCCTACAATGAGCAGTTCTTC. This translates into CAWSLWTSTAYNEQFF. The V call is TRBV30, the J call TRBJ2-1; perhaps TRBD2 as D (5 bases). The CDR3 is 16 amino acids. Deletions cut 2 bases from V and 2 bases from J, with 16 bases between. Germline-derived CDR1 and CDR2 are GTSNPN and SVGIG (reference sequence).

This clone was found a few times. This rearrangement joins TRBV6-1 to TRBJ1-1, with 7 bases matching TRBD1. This CDR3 is 13 amino acids long. Germline trimming cut 7 bases from V and 2 bases from J; bases unmatched to any gene: 4. Germline V lookup: CDR1 MNHNS, CDR2 SASEGT. Here the CDR3 reads CASTWDRNTEAFF. The CDR3 DNA is TGTGCCAGCACCTGGGACAGAAACACTGAAGCTTTCTTT.

This clone came up a few times. The chain couples TRBV6-1 to TRBJ2-7; TRBD1 aligns across 9 bases. Per germline, CDR1 MNHNS and CDR2 SASEGT. V was pared by 7 bases and J by 2 bases, with 9 bases of the junction left unmatched. This CDR3 has 15 residues. Here the CDR3 DNA reads TGTGCCAGCACCGAAGGGGACAGGGTCACCTACGAGCAGTACGTC. Translated: CASTEGDRVTYEQYV.

J is TRBJ2-3 and V is TRBV14; 8 bases are shared with TRBD2. Germline CDR1 reads SGHDN; CDR2 reads FVKESK. This CDR3 contains 18 residues. J was trimmed by 2 bases and V by 0 bases; bases with no gene match: 10. The CDR3 spells CASSQDRDIAGNTDTQYF. In DNA, the CDR3 is TGTGCCAGCAGCCAAGATCGAGATATAGCGGGAAACACAGATACGCAGTATTTT.

This clone appeared a few times. This chain uses TRBV4-3 with TRBJ1-1, with 7 bases aligning to TRBD1. The ends lost 1 base at V and 1 base at J; junction bases unmatched: 6. This CDR3 is 16 amino acids long. Germline V gene sequence: CDR1 LGHNA, CDR2 YSLEER. CDR3 coding DNA: TGCGCCAGCAGCCAAGCTCGGACAGGAACGAACACTGAAGCTTTCTTT. Translation: CASSQARTGTNTEAFF.

The V gene is TRBV4-1, the J gene TRBJ2-2; D unclear. Germline CDR1 MGHRA, CDR2 YSYEKL. Trimming cost V 1 base and J 6 bases, with 15 bases left between them. The CDR3 contains 16 residues. The CDR3 sequence: CASSQVSNRNAGELFF. The CDR3, as DNA: TGCGCCAGCAGCCAAGTTTCGAATAGAAATGCCGGGGAGCTGTTTTTT.

V and J are TRBV2 and TRBJ2-1; possibly TRBD1 for D (6 bases). This CDR3 is built from 14 residues. V dropped 7 bases and J dropped 0 bases, with 10 bases sitting between them. The germline V gene encodes CDR1 SNHLY and CDR2 FYNNEI. For the CDR3, the DNA is TGTGCCAGCAAACGGGACACCTCCTACAATGAGCAGTTCTTC. It is translated as CASKRDTSYNEQFF.

This clone has only a few counts. The chain combines TRBV11-3 with TRBJ2-7, with a tentative D call TRBD2 (6 bases). This CDR3 spans 13 amino acids. In germline, CDR1 is SGHNT, CDR2 YENEEA. The V end lost 8 bases, the J end lost 6 bases, and 17 bases lay between the germline ends. Here the CDR3 reads CASSGGIFSEQYF. CDR3 in DNA: TGTGCCAGCTCAGGAGGGATTTTTTCCGAGCAGTACTTC.

This chain uses TRBV6-5 with TRBJ1-5, with D tentatively TRBD1 (5 bases). Germline assignment: CDR1 MNHEY and CDR2 SVGAGI. The CDR3 spans 13 residues. Trimming shortened V by 6 bases and J by 4 bases, and 10 bases separated the two germline ends. CDR3 residues: CASRSGLNQPQHF. For the CDR3, the DNA is TGTGCCAGCAGGTCGGGACTAAATCAGCCCCAGCATTTT.

V usage is TRBV6-5 and J usage is TRBJ1-2; no firm D call. Trimming pared 0 bases from V and 7 bases from J, leaving 12 bases between. This CDR3 region has 14 residues. The germline V gene has CDR1 MNHEY and CDR2 SVGAGI. The CDR3 bases are TGTGCCAGCAGTTACTCGTCGCGGGGAGGTGGCTACACCTTC. Translation: CASSYSSRGGGYTF.

J is TRBJ2-2 and V is TRBV5-1; D ambiguous. The CDR3 is made up of 14 amino acids. Trimming cost V 0 bases and J 5 bases, with 8 bases left between them. Germline V gene lookup returns CDR1 SGHRS and CDR2 YFSETQ. In DNA, the CDR3 is TGCGCCAGCAGCTTGGTCCGCGTTACCGGGGAGCTGTTTTTT. Translated, it gives CASSLVRVTGELFF.

In its sample, this clone was seen a few times. The chain links TRBV5-1 to TRBJ1-2, with 7 bases aligning to TRBD1. Germline values: CDR1 SGHRS, CDR2 YFSETQ. Trimming cost V 7 bases and J 5 bases; bases outside gene matches: 11. The CDR3 contains 14 residues. The CDR3 sequence is CASGRTDRSYGYTF. The CDR3 nucleotides read TGCGCCAGCGGGAGGACGGACAGGTCTTATGGCTACACCTTC.

The chain employs TRBV18 and TRBJ1-5, with a possible D match to TRBD1 (6 bases). The length of the CDR3 is 13 residues. Trimming took 2 bases from V and 6 from J, leaving 8 bases between them. Germline V gene lookup returns CDR1 KGHSH and CDR2 LQKENI. This CDR3 reads CASSPTGIQPQHF. CDR3 coding DNA: TGTGCCAGCTCACCAACAGGGATTCAGCCCCAGCATTTT.

V gene TRBV19 combines with J gene TRBJ1-1; D unclear. Germline values: CDR1 LNHDA, CDR2 SQIVND (reference sequence). Trimming took 1 base from V and 11 from J, leaving 17 bases between them. The CDR3 sequence is 14 residues long. The CDR3 loop is CASSIAAAGYKAFF. The CDR3 DNA is TGTGCCAGTAGTATAGCCGCGGCTGGCTATAAGGCTTTCTTT.

This chain joins TRBV5-5 and TRBJ2-1, with TRBD2 matching 10 bases. The CDR3 is 16 amino acids. The V gene's germline CDR1 is SGHKS and CDR2 YYEKEE (reference sequence). Trimming at V came to 3 bases and at J to 8 bases, leaving 11 bases not matched to a gene. CDR3 in DNA: TGTGCCAGCAGCTACGTCCTAGCGGGAGAACCCCATGAGCAGTTCTTC. It translates to CASSYVLAGEPHEQFF.

This clone appeared a few times. This rearrangement joins TRBV13 to TRBJ2-3, with a tentative D call TRBD2 (6 bases). Trimming removed 4 bases at V and 0 bases at J, with 20 bases between. This CDR3 is built from 18 residues. Germline V lookup: CDR1 PRHDT, CDR2 FYEKMQ (reference sequence). CDR3: CASSSKESLAYSTDTQYF. CDR3 coding DNA: TGTGCCAGCAGCTCTAAGGAATCGCTAGCGTATAGCACAGATACGCAGTATTTT.

This sequence joins TRBV21-1 and TRBJ2-1; the table names TRBD2, a call not compared with the DNA. TRBV21-1 is listed as a pseudogene. CDR3 length equals 18 residues. This CDR3 reads CASSGRDPNLSSYNEQFF. DNA of the CDR3: TGTGCCAGCAGCGGGCGGGATCCTAATCTTAGCTCCTACAATGAGCAGTTCTTC.

This clone was counted a single time. J is TRBJ1-4 and V is TRBV6-5; D remains ambiguous. Germline V CDR1 and CDR2: MNHEY, SVGAGI. This CDR3 has 12 amino acids. The V gene lost 5 bases and the J gene lost 5 bases, with 6 bases spanning the gap. In DNA form, the CDR3 reads TGTGCCAGCAGTCAGATAAATGAAAAACTGTTTTTT. As protein: CASSQINEKLFF.

The genes are TRBV7-2 and TRBJ2-7; TRBD2 matches at 11 bases. Germline loops: CDR1 SGHTA, CDR2 FQGNSA. V dropped 7 bases and J dropped 4; count of bases not matched to a gene: 9. The CDR3 has 15 residues. The CDR3 protein is CASTKGVAGGYEQYF. CDR3 nucleotide sequence: TGTGCCAGCACCAAAGGAGTAGCGGGAGGGTACGAGCAGTACTTC.

This chain connects TRBV10-3 to TRBJ1-1; tentative D call: TRBD1 (5 bases). The CDR3 spans 12 residues. The V gene's germline CDR1 is ENHRY and CDR2 SYGVKD. With 5 bases removed from V and 11 bases from J, the gap between germline ends came to 15 bases. CDR3 sequence: CAISNHDSSAFF. CDR3 in DNA: TGTGCCATCAGTAATCATGACAGCTCGGCTTTCTTT.

The chain links TRBV10-1 to TRBJ2-1; 7 positions agree with TRBD2. Germline CDR1 and CDR2: WNHNN and SYGVQD (reference sequence). The CDR3 loop spans 13 amino acids. V was clipped by 6 bases and J by 8 bases; unmatched bases: 7. CDR3 residues: CASRAGVDYEQFF. DNA for the CDR3: TGCGCCAGCAGGGCGGGAGTTGACTATGAGCAGTTCTTC.

The rearrangement links TRBV4-1 to TRBJ2-5, with 10 bases that match TRBD2. V was pared by 4 bases and J by 5 bases, with 4 bases of the junction left unmatched. Per the germline V gene, CDR1 is MGHRA and CDR2 is YSYEKL. This CDR3 has 14 amino acids. CDR3 in amino acids: CASSLVAGGETQYF. In DNA form, the CDR3 reads TGCGCCAGCAGCCTTGTAGCGGGAGGCGAGACCCAGTACTTC.

The chain uses TRBV19 and TRBJ1-1, with TRBD1 matching 7 bases. The J segment lost 4 bases and the V segment lost 9 bases, leaving 5 bases of the junction unmatched. This CDR3 has 12 amino acids. The germline V gene encodes CDR1 LNHDA and CDR2 SQIVND (reference sequence). CDR3 nucleotide sequence: TGTGCCAGCAGGGACAGAGGCACTGAAGCTTTCTTT. It is translated as CASRDRGTEAFF.